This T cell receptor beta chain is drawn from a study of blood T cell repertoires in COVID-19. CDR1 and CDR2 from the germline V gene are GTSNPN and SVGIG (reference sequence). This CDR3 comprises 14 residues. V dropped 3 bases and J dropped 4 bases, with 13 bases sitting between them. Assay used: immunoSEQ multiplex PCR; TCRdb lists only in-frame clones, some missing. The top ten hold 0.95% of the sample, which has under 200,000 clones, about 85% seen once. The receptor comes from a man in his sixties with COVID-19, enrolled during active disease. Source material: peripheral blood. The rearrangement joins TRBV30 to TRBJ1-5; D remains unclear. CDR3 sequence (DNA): TGTGCCTGGAGCTCGATGGGAGGAAATCAGCCCCAGCATTTT. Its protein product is CAWSSMGGNQPQHF.